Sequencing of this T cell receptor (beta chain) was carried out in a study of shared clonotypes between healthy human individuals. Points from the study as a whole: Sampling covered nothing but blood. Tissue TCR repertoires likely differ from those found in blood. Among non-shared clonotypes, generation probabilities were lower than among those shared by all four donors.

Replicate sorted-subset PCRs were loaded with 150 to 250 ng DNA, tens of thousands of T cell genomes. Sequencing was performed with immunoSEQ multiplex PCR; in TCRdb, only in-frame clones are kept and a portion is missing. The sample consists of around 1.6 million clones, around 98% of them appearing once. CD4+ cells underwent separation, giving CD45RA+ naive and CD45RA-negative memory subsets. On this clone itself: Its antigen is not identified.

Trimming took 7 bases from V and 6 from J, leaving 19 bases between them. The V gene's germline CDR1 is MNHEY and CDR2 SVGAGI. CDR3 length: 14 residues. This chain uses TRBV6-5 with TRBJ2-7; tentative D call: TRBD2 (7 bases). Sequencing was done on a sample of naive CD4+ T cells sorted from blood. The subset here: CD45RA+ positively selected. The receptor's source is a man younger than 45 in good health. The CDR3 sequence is CASKGGGPGSEQYF. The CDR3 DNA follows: TGTGCCAGCAAGGGGGGAGGGCCGGGGAGCGAGCAGTACTTC.